This T cell receptor (beta chain) is from a study of Graves' ophthalmopathy and Graves' hyperthyroidism. Trimming took off 5 bases at V and 2 bases at J, with 16 bases between the two ends. The V gene's germline CDR1 is MDHEN and CDR2 SYDVKM. The CDR3 extends over 15 amino acids. This clonotype was counted at least ten times. The authors amplified TCR beta CDR3 regions from RNA transcripts. Scientists carried out first-round RT-PCR using HTBI primers and then a second-round multiplex PCR. Using its own MiXCR run on the multiplex PCR reads, TCRdb lists one record per CDR3 protein. The top ten hold less than 9.5% of the sample, which has some 160,000 distinct CDR3 sequences, roughly 36% seen once.

The sequencing sample was made of peripheral blood. This chain links TRBV28 with TRBJ2-7; no definite D call. This receptor was identified in a man aged 30 to 39 with Graves' ophthalmopathy. The CDR3, as DNA: TGTGCCAGCAGTCCTCCCTTTCTGGGGACCTACGAGCAGTACTTC. Its translation is CASSPPFLGTYEQYF.